This T cell receptor (beta chain) was sequenced during a study of identifying expanded T cells in peripheral blood. General study points: Across healthy donors, higher total template counts meant significantly greater approximately two-week count variance. Technical replicates showed roughly 1.2 changed clones; two weeks around 15; four weeks 19.

No infections or other immune events were documented during collection. With regard to this clone: Its antigen is not identified.

Profiling relied on immunoSEQ multiplex PCR, and the TCRdb table lists in-frame clones only, not all of them. The sample has 80,000 to 90,000 clones; approximately 90% are singletons. Sequencing was done on a sample of blood. The clonotype originates from a person aged 18 to 75 in good health.

CDR3 sequence: CASSTRTGSYSGANVLTF. Here the CDR3 DNA reads TGTGCCAGTAGTACCCGGACAGGAAGCTACTCTGGGGCCAACGTCCTGACTTTC. The gene calls are TRBV19 and TRBJ2-6; 7 nucleotides match TRBD1. Per germline, CDR1 LNHDA and CDR2 SQIVND (reference sequence). The ends lost 4 bases at V and 0 bases at J; junction bases unmatched: 9. The length of the CDR3 is 18 residues. The whole variable domain, remainder taken from reference TRBV19 and TRBJ2-6, is DGGITQSPKYLFRKEGQNVTLSCEQNLNHDAMYWYRQDPGQGLRLIYYSQIVNDFQKGDIAEGYSVSREKKESFPLTVTSAQKNPTAFYLCASSTRTGSYSGANVLTFGAGSRLTVL.